This T cell receptor beta chain originates from a study of blood T cell repertoires in COVID-19. Study context: Spain, Italy and the United States supplied samples that represented acute and convalescent COVID-19. T cells, B-cell-depleted T cells, or PBMCs provided the cDNA or gDNA that served as material.

In the authors' methods: Reference gene primer amplification gave nucleated cell count estimates. Here immunoSEQ multiplex PCR was the method, and the copy in TCRdb shows in-frame clones only, minus some. V and J calls and clone size are those listed in that table; D and trimming were worked out from the DNA. Here the sample spans about 230,000 clones, 80% to 90% being singletons. This clone was found a few times. The germline V and J ends were trimmed by 6 bases and 0 bases, with 6 bases remaining between them. CDR1 MNHEY and CDR2 SVGAGI come from the germline V gene. There are 14 residues in the CDR3.

The sample comprised peripheral blood. This sequence joins TRBV6-5 and TRBJ1-6; D not resolved. The source of this sequence is a man aged 35-49 years with active or convalescent COVID-19. CDR3 residues: CASRVSSYNSPLHF. CDR3 nucleotide sequence: TGTGCCAGCAGGGTGAGCTCCTATAATTCACCCCTCCACTTT.